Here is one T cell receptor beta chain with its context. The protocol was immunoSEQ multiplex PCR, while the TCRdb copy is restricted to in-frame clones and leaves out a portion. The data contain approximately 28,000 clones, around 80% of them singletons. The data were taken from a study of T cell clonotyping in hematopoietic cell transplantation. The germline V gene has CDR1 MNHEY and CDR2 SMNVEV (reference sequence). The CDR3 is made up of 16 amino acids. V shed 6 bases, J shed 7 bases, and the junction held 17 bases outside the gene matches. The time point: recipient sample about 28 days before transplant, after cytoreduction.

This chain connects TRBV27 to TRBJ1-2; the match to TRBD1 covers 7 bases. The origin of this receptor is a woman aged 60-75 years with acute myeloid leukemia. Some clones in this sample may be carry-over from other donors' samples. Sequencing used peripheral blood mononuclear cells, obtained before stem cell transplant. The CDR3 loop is CASRSAGTEGETGYTF. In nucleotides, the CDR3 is TGTGCCAGCAGAAGCGCCGGGACAGAGGGGGAGACTGGCTACACCTTC.